This entry concerns a single T cell receptor (beta chain). Its antigen is currently unknown. This CDR3 contains 14 residues. The V gene end was trimmed by 4 bases and the J gene end by 3 bases; junction bases not matched to a gene: 4. Germline V gives CDR1 SGHRS, CDR2 YFSETQ. TCRdb's copy holds only in-frame clones and misses some; the assay was immunoSEQ multiplex PCR. The sample lists some 2,500,000 clones, around 90% occurring once. The data originate from a study of shared clonotypes between healthy human individuals. Study findings and constraints: Sample collection involved blood only; tissue repertoires are likely different. All-four-donor shared clonotypes had higher generation probabilities than non-shared clonotypes did.

This TCR came from a man aged 18 to 30 in good health. Some clones in this sample may be carry-over from other donors' samples. The sample was naive CD4+ T cells from PBMCs. Sample subset: CD45RA+ positively selected. This chain connects TRBV5-1 to TRBJ2-7; 10 bases agree with TRBD1. CDR3: CASSGTGVVYEQYF. Written as DNA, the CDR3 is TGCGCCAGCAGCGGGACAGGGGTCGTCTACGAGCAGTACTTC.